Presented here are 30 T cell receptor beta chains from one specimen sequenced in a study of T cell responses to AZD1222 COVID-19 vaccine. Some clones are missing from TCRdb's copy, which holds only in-frame ones; the method was immunoSEQ multiplex PCR. The table lists 110,000 to 150,000 clones, 85% to 95% of them singletons, with over 7.5% in the top ten. This specimen was peripheral blood, taken on day 0 of AZD1222 vaccination. These receptors all come from an adult in good health.

The V call is TRBV12-1, the J call TRBJ2-1; the DNA was not compared with TRBD2, the D call given in the table. TRBV12-1 is recorded as a pseudogene. The CDR3 runs to 16 residues. The CDR3 DNA reads as TGTGCCAGCAGCTCGCGGGGGGGGAGCTCCTACAATGAGCAGTTCTTC. Translation: CASSSRGGSSYNEQFF.

V gene TRBV2 combines with J gene TRBJ1-2; D remains unclear. This CDR3 comprises 13 residues. CDR1 is SNHLY and CDR2 is FYNNEI in the germline V gene. Trimming took off 5 bases at V and 2 bases at J, with 9 bases between the two ends. CDR3 sequence: CASSPDTNYGYTF. The CDR3, as DNA: TGTGCCAGCAGTCCTGACACCAACTATGGCTACACCTTC.

This chain joins TRBV6-2 or TRBV6-3 and TRBJ1-2; D not certain. This CDR3 comprises 12 residues. Germline V gene lookup returns CDR1 MNHEY and CDR2 SVGEGT. V gave up 6 bases and J gave up 6 bases, with 11 bases separating them. CDR3 nucleotide sequence: TGTGCCAGCAGCCCCCCCCAGGATGGCTACACCTTC. It is translated as CASSPPQDGYTF.

The rearrangement links TRBV5-1 to TRBJ1-2; no clear D. The V gene's germline CDR1 is SGHRS and CDR2 YFSETQ. The ends were cut back, 0 bases at V and 7 bases at J, with 10 bases in the middle. CDR3 size: 13 residues. This CDR3 is CASSLEFPLGYTF. In nucleotides, the CDR3 is TGCGCCAGCAGCTTGGAATTTCCACTTGGCTACACCTTC.

The J gene is TRBJ1-4, the V gene TRBV6-5; D is ambiguous. V was trimmed by 6 bases and J by 8 bases, leaving 16 bases between them. This CDR3 region has 14 residues. Germline CDR1 is MNHEY and CDR2 is SVGAGI. CDR3 residues: CASRASAGWEKLFF. CDR3 in DNA: TGTGCCAGCAGGGCCTCCGCGGGGTGGGAAAAACTGTTTTTT.

V is TRBV28 and J is TRBJ1-6, with D possibly matching TRBD1 (6 bases). Germline lookup yields CDR1 MDHEN and CDR2 SYDVKM. This CDR3 has 16 amino acids. The V end lost 5 bases, the J end lost 9 bases, and 20 bases lay between the germline ends. The CDR3 nucleotides are TGTGCCAGCAGTACACTCCAGGGGAGCTCCGCTTCACCCCTCCACTTT. Amino acids: CASSTLQGSSASPLHF.

This chain connects TRBV19 to TRBJ1-1; possible D gene TRBD1, 6 bases. This CDR3 contains 16 residues. Trimming stripped 5 bases from V and 11 bases from J, with 27 bases between. The V gene's germline CDR1 is LNHDA and CDR2 SQIVND (reference sequence). In DNA, the CDR3 is TGTGCCAGTAGTCTCTCCGGGACAACTCCCCGAGGCAGGGCTTTCTTT. It specifies CASSLSGTTPRGRAFF.

The chain employs TRBV6-5 and TRBJ2-2; 11 nucleotides line up with TRBD2. The junction had 8 bases not matched to a gene; V was cut back by 6 bases and J by 8 bases. CDR3 length equals 15 residues. Germline lookup yields CDR1 MNHEY and CDR2 SVGAGI. In DNA, the CDR3 is TGTGCCAGCAGGGCGACTAGCGGGGCTTCGGGGGAGCTGTTTTTT. Translating it yields CASRATSGASGELFF.

J is TRBJ1-1 and V is TRBV27; D gene uncertain. The CDR3 runs to 14 residues. Germline V gene data show CDR1 as MNHEY and CDR2 as SMNVEV (reference sequence). V lost 2 bases to trimming and J lost 7 bases, with 14 bases between them. CDR3 in DNA: TGTGCCAGCAGTTTACTGGGGAGCACCGTTGAAGCTTTCTTT. Amino acid sequence: CASSLLGSTVEAFF.

The chain uses TRBV7-8 and TRBJ2-5; D is unclear. Between the trimmed V and J ends, which lost 4 bases and 4 bases, there was a span of 7 bases. Per germline, CDR1 SGHVS and CDR2 FQNEAQ. The CDR3 spans 12 residues. For the CDR3, the DNA is TGTGCCAGCAGCTCAGGTGGAGAGACCCAGTACTTC. Its translation is CASSSGGETQYF.

V usage is TRBV27 and J usage is TRBJ2-7, with D tentatively TRBD1 (6 bases). Trimming pared 3 bases from V and 0 bases from J, leaving 9 bases between. CDR1 is MNHEY and CDR2 is SMNVEV in the germline V gene (reference sequence). This CDR3 has 14 residues. CDR3 sequence (DNA): TGTGCCAGCAGTTTGGCCAGGGGCTCCTACGAGCAGTACTTC. Its translation: CASSLARGSYEQYF.

The chain couples TRBV19 to TRBJ1-2; tentative D call: TRBD1 (5 bases). Germline V CDR1 and CDR2: LNHDA, SQIVND (reference sequence). Trimming cost V 3 bases and J 6 bases, with 17 bases left between them. CDR3 size: 15 residues. CDR3 sequence reads: CASSIKMRGGDGYTF. The CDR3, as DNA: TGTGCCAGTAGTATCAAGATGCGCGGAGGGGATGGCTACACCTTC.

Of note for this clone: Other DNA sequences in the sample encode the same CDR3. V gene TRBV27 combines with J gene TRBJ2-5, with D perhaps TRBD1 (6 bases). CDR1 MNHEY and CDR2 SMNVEV come from the germline V gene (reference sequence). The ends were cut back, 5 bases at V and 4 bases at J, with 14 bases in the middle. CDR3 length equals 14 residues. CDR3 DNA: TGTGCCAGCAGTCGCCAGGCAGGGGCAGAGACCCAGTACTTC. This translates into CASSRQAGAETQYF.

V gene TRBV4-1 combines with J gene TRBJ2-5, with 14 bases fitting TRBD2. CDR1 is MGHRA, CDR2 YSYEKL, per germline. V lost 0 bases to trimming and J lost 1 base; unmatched junction nucleotides: 4. The CDR3 runs to 18 residues. The CDR3 DNA sequence: TGCGCCAGCAGCCAAGATCTTGGACTAGCGGGGGGCCAAGAGACCCAGTACTTC. This gives the protein CASSQDLGLAGGQETQYF.

V gene TRBV27 combines with J gene TRBJ2-5; 7 nucleotides line up with TRBD1. V gave up 5 bases and J gave up 2 bases; unmatched junction bases: 8. The length of the CDR3 is 15 residues. The germline V gene encodes CDR1 MNHEY and CDR2 SMNVEV (reference sequence). CDR3 in amino acids: CASSTWTGKQETQYF. The CDR3 DNA follows: TGTGCCAGCAGTACCTGGACAGGCAAACAAGAGACCCAGTACTTC.

V usage is TRBV9 and J usage is TRBJ1-1, with D hard to call. V dropped 4 bases and J dropped 5 bases, with 15 bases sitting between them. Germline V gene lookup returns CDR1 SGDLS and CDR2 YYNGEE. The CDR3 length is 14 residues. The CDR3 spells CASSISFRGTEAFF. The CDR3, as DNA: TGTGCCAGCAGCATCTCCTTTCGGGGAACTGAAGCTTTCTTT.

V is TRBV18 and J is TRBJ2-1; 7 nucleotides match TRBD1. Per germline, CDR1 KGHSH and CDR2 LQKENI. This CDR3 region has 15 residues. V gave up 9 bases and J gave up 7 bases; unmatched junction bases: 15. CDR3 DNA sequence: TGTGCCAGTTCTATGCGACAGGGAATAGGGAATGAGCAGTTCTTC. Translated, it gives CASSMRQGIGNEQFF.

The chain combines TRBV5-1 with TRBJ1-4; 10 bases agree with TRBD1. The CDR3 sequence is 16 residues long. Trimming at V came to 1 base and at J to 7 bases, leaving 7 bases not matched to a gene. Germline-derived CDR1 and CDR2 are SGHRS and YFSETQ. As DNA, the CDR3 is TGCGCCAGCAGCTTGACCTCCGGGACAGGGGTTGAAAAACTGTTTTTT. Translation: CASSLTSGTGVEKLFF.

The chain couples TRBV29-1 to TRBJ2-3, with 7 nucleotides matching TRBD1. CDR1 is SQVTM and CDR2 is ANQGSEA in the germline V gene. Trimming cost V 0 bases and J 0 bases; bases outside gene matches: 3. The CDR3 has 15 residues. This CDR3 is CSVEEGDSSTDTQYF. The CDR3 DNA sequence: TGCAGCGTTGAAGAAGGGGACAGCAGCACAGATACGCAGTATTTT.

The chain has TRBV12-3 or TRBV12-4 and TRBJ2-7; no firm D call. The CDR3 has 11 amino acids. V dropped 6 bases and J dropped 1 base, with 4 bases sitting between them. The CDR3 nucleotides read TGTGCCAGCAGCAAATCCTACGAGCAGTACTTC. Protein: CASSKSYEQYF.

This chain connects TRBV14 to TRBJ2-2; a possible D gene is TRBD2 (5 bases). V dropped 4 bases and J dropped 4 bases, with 16 bases sitting between them. This CDR3 spans 16 amino acids. Germline V gene sequence: CDR1 SGHDN, CDR2 FVKESK. The CDR3 DNA reads as TGTGCCAGCAGCCCGTCGGTCATTCGGGGCACCGGGGAGCTGTTTTTT. It codes for CASSPSVIRGTGELFF. Using reference TRBV14 and TRBJ2-2 for the parts outside the CDR3, the full variable domain is EAGVTQFPSHSVIEKGQTVTLRCDPISGHDNLYWYRRVMGKEIKFLLHFVKESKQDESGMPNNRFLAERTGGTYSTLKVQPAELEDSGVYFCASSPSVIRGTGELFFGEGSRLTVL.

The chain carries TRBV15 and TRBJ1-2, with TRBD1 matching over 8 bases. This CDR3 has 15 amino acids. The V gene end was trimmed by 3 bases and the J gene end by 4 bases; junction bases not matched to a gene: 7. Germline lookup yields CDR1 LNHNV and CDR2 YYDKDF (reference sequence). The CDR3 sequence is CATSRGTGGSYGYTF. In nucleotides, the CDR3 is TGTGCCACCAGCAGGGGGACAGGTGGGTCCTATGGCTACACCTTC.

The gene calls are TRBV2 and TRBJ1-2; D is uncertain. The CDR3 runs to 14 residues. Trimming left V 2 bases short and J 4 bases short, with 11 bases between. Germline lookup yields CDR1 SNHLY and CDR2 FYNNEI. In nucleotides, the CDR3 is TGTGCCAGCAGTGAAACAGTATCAGCCTATGGCTACACCTTC. As protein: CASSETVSAYGYTF. Full variable domain (remainder filled in from reference TRBV2 and TRBJ1-2): EPEVTQTPSHQVTQMGQEVILRCVPISNHLYFYWYRQILGQKVEFLVSFYNNEISEKSEIFDDQFSVERPDGSNFTLKIRSTKLEDSAMYFCASSETVSAYGYTFGSGTRLTVV.

This rearrangement joins TRBV7-8 to TRBJ1-3; a weak D match, TRBD1 (6 bases). V lost 6 bases, J lost 2 bases, and 14 bases lay in between. CDR3 length: 15 residues. Germline values: CDR1 SGHVS, CDR2 FQNEAQ. The CDR3 region is CASSPRTATGNTIYF. CDR3 nucleotide sequence: TGTGCCAGCAGTCCTAGGACAGCAACTGGAAACACCATATATTTT.

In nucleotides, the CDR3 is TGCAGCGTACACGAAGGGACCACTGAAGCTTTCTTT. As protein: CSVHEGTTEAFF. This sequence joins TRBV29-1 and TRBJ1-1; a possible D gene is TRBD1 (5 bases). Trimming removed 6 bases at V and 4 bases at J, with 12 bases between. The CDR3 loop spans 12 amino acids. Germline V gene lookup returns CDR1 SQVTM and CDR2 ANQGSEA.

This clone appeared once. The V gene is TRBV27, the J gene TRBJ1-2, with D unclear. This CDR3 has 14 amino acids. CDR1 is MNHEY, CDR2 SMNVEV, per germline (reference sequence). The V and J ends lost 3 bases and 3 bases respectively, with 11 bases between them. The CDR3 reads CASSFDDTYYGYTF. The CDR3 DNA is TGTGCCAGCAGTTTCGACGACACCTACTATGGCTACACCTTC.

The chain combines TRBV28 with TRBJ2-7; the match to TRBD1 covers 8 bases. Per the germline V gene, CDR1 is MDHEN and CDR2 is SYDVKM. With 4 bases clipped from V and 9 bases from J, the junction kept 14 bases outside the gene matches. The CDR3 has 15 residues. CDR3: CASSSIRDRSYWQYF. CDR3 sequence (DNA): TGTGCCAGCAGTTCAATCCGGGACAGGTCATACTGGCAGTACTTC.

This clone came up once. This rearrangement joins TRBV4-1 to TRBJ1-1; D is ambiguous. CDR3 length: 14 amino acids. Per germline, CDR1 MGHRA and CDR2 YSYEKL. The ends were cut back, 1 base at V and 4 bases at J, with 10 bases in the middle. CDR3: CASSQASLGTEAFF. CDR3 bases: TGCGCCAGCAGCCAAGCTAGCTTGGGCACTGAAGCTTTCTTT.

The chain joins TRBV11-3 to TRBJ1-4; perhaps TRBD1 as D (5 bases). CDR1 SGHNT and CDR2 YENEEA come from the germline V gene. The length of the CDR3 is 16 residues. Trimming removed 2 bases at V and 7 bases at J, with 17 bases between. The CDR3 DNA follows: TGTGCCAGCAGCTTAACGGCCTGGGGCCCTTCTGAAAAACTGTTTTTT. This codes for CASSLTAWGPSEKLFF.

V is TRBV6-5 and J is TRBJ1-5; no definite D call. Germline-derived CDR1 and CDR2 are MNHEY and SVGAGI. The CDR3 is 13 residues long. The V end was cut by 4 bases, the J end by 2 bases, with 6 bases between. In nucleotides, the CDR3 is TGTGCCAGCAGTTCGGTCGGCAATCAGCCCCAGCATTTT. Its protein product is CASSSVGNQPQHF.